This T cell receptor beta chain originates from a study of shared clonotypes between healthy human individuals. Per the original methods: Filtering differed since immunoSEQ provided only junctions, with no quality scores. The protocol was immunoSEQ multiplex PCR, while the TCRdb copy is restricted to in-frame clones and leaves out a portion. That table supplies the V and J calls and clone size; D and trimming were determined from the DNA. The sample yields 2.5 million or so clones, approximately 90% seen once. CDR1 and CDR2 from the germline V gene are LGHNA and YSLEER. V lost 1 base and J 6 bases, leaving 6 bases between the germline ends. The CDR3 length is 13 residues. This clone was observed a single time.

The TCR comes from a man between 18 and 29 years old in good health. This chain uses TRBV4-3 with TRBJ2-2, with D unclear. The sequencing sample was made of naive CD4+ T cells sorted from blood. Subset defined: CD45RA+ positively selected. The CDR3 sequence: CASSQGSPGELFF. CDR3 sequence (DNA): TGCGCCAGCAGCCAAGGTAGTCCCGGGGAGCTGTTTTTT.